These 21 T cell receptor beta chains were all obtained from the same sample, sequenced in a study of blood T cell repertoires in COVID-19. The repertoire was sequenced with immunoSEQ multiplex PCR; TCRdb's copy has only in-frame clones and lacks some. Counted here are hundreds of thousands of clones, approximately 84% occurring once; the ten biggest clones make up over 1.5%. Sequenced: peripheral blood. These receptors all come from a woman aged 80 or over with acute or convalescent COVID-19.

This chain joins TRBV7-2 and TRBJ2-5; 9 positions agree with TRBD2. Germline-derived CDR1 and CDR2 are SGHTA and FQGNSA. V dropped 3 bases and J dropped 5; count of bases not matched to a gene: 7. The CDR3 runs 15 residues. The CDR3 DNA reads TGTGCCAGCAGCTTTAGCGGGACTAGCAGGGAGACCCAGTACTTC. It yields the protein CASSFSGTSRETQYF.

The chain joins TRBV7-2 to TRBJ1-1, with TRBD1 as a possible D gene (6 bases). Germline V CDR1 and CDR2: SGHTA, FQGNSA. There are 15 residues in the CDR3. The germline V and J ends were trimmed by 4 bases and 6 bases, with 18 bases remaining between them. CDR3 bases: TGTGCCAGCAGCTCTCGTGCGACAGGAGAGCCTGAAGCTTTCTTT. Translation gives CASSSRATGEPEAFF.

CDR3 sequence (DNA): TGCGCCAGCAGCCCGGACAGGACGACCCAGCATTTT. This translates into CASSPDRTTQHF. The chain employs TRBV4-1 and TRBJ1-5, with 7 nucleotides matching TRBD1. The V gene's germline CDR1 is MGHRA and CDR2 YSYEKL. The V and J ends lost 4 bases and 11 bases, in that order; junction bases with no gene match: 5. CDR3 length: 12 amino acids.

The chain employs TRBV9 and TRBJ2-5, with TRBD1 matching 8 bases. Germline CDR1 SGDLS, CDR2 YYNGEE. With 0 bases clipped from V and 2 bases from J, the junction kept 9 bases outside the gene matches. The CDR3 runs to 17 residues. The CDR3 sequence is CASSVEIGRTGQETQYF. The CDR3 bases are TGTGCCAGCAGCGTAGAAATAGGAAGGACAGGGCAAGAGACCCAGTACTTC.

V usage is TRBV7-6 and J usage is TRBJ2-3, with 7 positions matching TRBD1. The germline CDR1 and CDR2 sequences are SGHVS and FNYEAQ. Trimming at V came to 4 bases and at J to 3 bases, leaving 10 bases not matched to a gene. CDR3 length: 16 residues. CDR3 sequence: CASSSTGTASTDTQYF. CDR3 DNA: TGTGCCAGCAGCTCCACCGGGACAGCCAGTACAGATACGCAGTATTTT.

This clone is a singleton in its sample. V usage is TRBV19 and J usage is TRBJ2-2, with a weak D call TRBD1 (6 bases). V dropped 6 bases and J dropped 2 bases, with 13 bases sitting between them. There are 15 residues in the CDR3. Per the germline V gene, CDR1 is LNHDA and CDR2 is SQIVND (reference sequence). CDR3 loop: CASRTPGHNTGELFF. The CDR3 region has the DNA TGTGCCAGTAGGACCCCGGGACACAACACCGGGGAGCTGTTTTTT.

As DNA, the CDR3 is TGTGCCAGTAGGGACAGGGCGGAAGAGACCCAGTACTTC. This encodes CASRDRAEETQYF. The chain is built from TRBV19 and TRBJ2-5, with 8 bases lining up with TRBD1. The germline gives CDR1 LNHDA, CDR2 SQIVND (reference sequence). The trim removed 6 bases at V and 3 bases at J, leaving 3 bases unmatched. The CDR3 has 13 residues.

The V gene is TRBV11-2, the J gene TRBJ2-2; 7 bases line up with TRBD2. The V segment lost 8 bases and the J segment 0 bases; nucleotides outside the gene matches: 18. The CDR3 contains 19 residues. CDR1 SGHAT and CDR2 FQNNGV come from the germline V gene. The chain's CDR3 is CASRWGGGASATNTGELFF. CDR3 DNA: TGTGCCAGCCGCTGGGGGGGAGGGGCTAGCGCGACGAACACCGGGGAGCTGTTTTTT.

The genes are TRBV19 and TRBJ1-1; 10 bases map to TRBD1. V shed 6 bases and J 4 bases; nucleotides not matched to a gene: 11. This CDR3 is built from 16 residues. Per germline, CDR1 LNHDA and CDR2 SQIVND (reference sequence). CDR3 sequence (DNA): TGTGCCAGTAGCCAACTTCCGGGACAGGGGAGCACTGAAGCTTTCTTT. As protein: CASSQLPGQGSTEAFF.

In DNA form, the CDR3 reads TGCGCCAGCAGCTTGCGAGGGAGAAGGGATGAAAAACTGTTTTTT. Residues: CASSLRGRRDEKLFF. This sequence joins TRBV5-1 and TRBJ1-4; D not resolved. CDR1 is SGHRS, CDR2 YFSETQ, per germline. Trimming took off 1 base at V and 6 bases at J, with 13 bases between the two ends. CDR3 length equals 15 residues. Combining the CDR3 with reference TRBV5-1 and TRBJ1-4 gives the whole variable domain KAGVTQTPRYLIKTRGQQVTLSCSPISGHRSVSWYQQTPGQGLQFLFEYFSETQRNKGNFPGRFSGRQFSNSRSEMNVSTLELGDSALYLCASSLRGRRDEKLFFGSGTQLSVL.

The gene calls are TRBV10-1 and TRBJ2-1; D perhaps matches TRBD2 (6 bases). Looked up from germline, CDR1 is WNHNN and CDR2 is SYGVQD (reference sequence). Trimming took off 6 bases at V and 3 bases at J, with 18 bases between the two ends. There are 16 residues in the CDR3. CDR3 amino acids: CASRETSSEGYNEQFF. DNA of the CDR3: TGCGCCAGCAGGGAGACTAGTTCCGAAGGCTACAATGAGCAGTTCTTC.

This rearrangement joins TRBV19 to TRBJ1-2; a weak D match, TRBD1 (5 bases). The CDR3 is made up of 11 amino acids. Germline V CDR1 and CDR2: LNHDA, SQIVND (reference sequence). The V end lost 7 bases, the J end lost 5 bases, and 8 bases lay between the germline ends. The CDR3 loop is CASTGLYGYTF. The DNA for the CDR3 is TGTGCCAGTACAGGGTTGTATGGCTACACCTTC. Variable domain in full (rest from reference TRBV19 and TRBJ1-2): DGGITQSPKYLFRKEGQNVTLSCEQNLNHDAMYWYRQDPGQGLRLIYYSQIVNDFQKGDIAEGYSVSREKKESFPLTVTSAQKNPTAFYLCASTGLYGYTFGSGTRLTVV.

The rearrangement joins TRBV5-1 to TRBJ2-1, with 7 nucleotides matching TRBD2. This CDR3 region has 13 residues. With V trimmed by 3 bases and J by 7 bases, 4 bases remained unmatched. Germline CDR1 is SGHRS and CDR2 is YFSETQ. CDR3 region: CASSYPSGNEQFF. Here the CDR3 DNA reads TGCGCCAGCAGCTATCCTAGCGGTAATGAGCAGTTCTTC.

This CDR3 is CASSIPGNYEQYF. The CDR3 DNA reads as TGTGCCAGTAGTATACCAGGGAACTACGAGCAGTACTTC. The chain joins TRBV19 to TRBJ2-7; a possible D gene is TRBD1 (5 bases). Germline lookup yields CDR1 LNHDA and CDR2 SQIVND (reference sequence). V shed 2 bases and J shed 3 bases, with 8 bases lying between them. The CDR3 is 13 amino acids.

The chain is built from TRBV6-1 and TRBJ1-4; tentative D call: TRBD1 (6 bases). The CDR3 runs to 15 residues. The germline gives CDR1 MNHNS, CDR2 SASEGT. Trimming pared 1 base from V and 12 bases from J, leaving 18 bases between. In nucleotides, the CDR3 is TGTGCCAGCAGTGAAGGGACAGTCCTATGGAAGCAACTGTTTTTT. Protein product: CASSEGTVLWKQLFF.

This chain connects TRBV6-6 to TRBJ2-3; D call uncertain. The CDR3 spans 12 residues. Looked up from germline, CDR1 is MNHNY and CDR2 is SVGAGI (reference sequence). With 2 bases removed from V and 5 bases from J, the gap between germline ends came to 5 bases. The CDR3 nucleotides are TGTGCCAGCAGTTACCTCCGAGATACGCAGTATTTT. As protein: CASSYLRDTQYF.

The chain has TRBV21-1 and TRBJ1-1; TRBD1 is the table's D call and was not checked against the DNA. TRBV21-1 is recorded as a pseudogene. The length of the CDR3 is 17 residues. The CDR3 here is CASSKDRVPTKNTEAFF. The CDR3 DNA follows: TGTGCCAGCAGCAAAGACAGGGTCCCCACTAAGAACACTGAAGCTTTCTTT.

This clone was picked up a small number of times. The J gene is TRBJ1-2, the V gene TRBV4-3; TRBD1 is a possible D gene (5 bases). The V gene's germline CDR1 is LGHNA and CDR2 YSLEER. Trimming took 0 bases from V and 1 from J, leaving 9 bases between them. The CDR3 contains 15 residues. This chain's CDR3 is CASSQETGVNYGYTF. CDR3 in DNA: TGCGCCAGCAGCCAAGAGACGGGGGTTAACTATGGCTACACCTTC.

The rearrangement uses TRBV5-1 and TRBJ2-4, with 9 bases fitting TRBD1. J lost 5 bases, V lost 4 bases, and 4 bases had no gene match. CDR1 is SGHRS and CDR2 is YFSETQ in the germline V gene. The CDR3 runs to 14 residues. The CDR3 sequence is CASSPRQGENIQYF. DNA for the CDR3: TGCGCCAGCAGCCCGAGACAGGGGGAAAACATTCAGTACTTC. The full variable domain, rest sourced from reference TRBV5-1 and TRBJ2-4, is KAGVTQTPRYLIKTRGQQVTLSCSPISGHRSVSWYQQTPGQGLQFLFEYFSETQRNKGNFPGRFSGRQFSNSRSEMNVSTLELGDSALYLCASSPRQGENIQYFGAGTRLSVL.

The chain combines TRBV20-1 with TRBJ1-1; D remains ambiguous. Germline CDR1 reads DFQATT; CDR2 reads SNEGSKA (reference sequence). Trimming shortened V by 6 bases and J by 3 bases, and 8 bases separated the two germline ends. This CDR3 spans 11 amino acids. This CDR3 reads CSAGEDTEAFF. DNA of the CDR3: TGCAGTGCCGGCGAGGACACTGAAGCTTTCTTT.

CDR3 in DNA: TGTGCCAGCAGCTTAATCCCGGGCTCTGGAAACACCATATATTTT. This translates into CASSLIPGSGNTIYF. The chain is built from TRBV7-8 and TRBJ1-3; D unclear. Germline V lookup: CDR1 SGHVS, CDR2 FQNEAQ. This CDR3 has 15 amino acids. The germline V and J ends were trimmed by 2 bases and 0 bases, with 8 bases remaining between them.